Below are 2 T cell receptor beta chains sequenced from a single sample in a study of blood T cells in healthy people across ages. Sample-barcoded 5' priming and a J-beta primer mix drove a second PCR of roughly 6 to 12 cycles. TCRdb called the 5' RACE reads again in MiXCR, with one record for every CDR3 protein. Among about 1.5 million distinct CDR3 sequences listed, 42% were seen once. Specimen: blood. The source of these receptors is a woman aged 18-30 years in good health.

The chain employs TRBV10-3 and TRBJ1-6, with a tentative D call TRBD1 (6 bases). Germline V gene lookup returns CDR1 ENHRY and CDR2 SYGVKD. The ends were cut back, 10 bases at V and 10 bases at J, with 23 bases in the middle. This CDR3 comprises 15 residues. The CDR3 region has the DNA TGTGCCACAGGACAGACGAGGGTGGGGGAATCACCCCTCCACTTT. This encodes CATGQTRVGESPLHF.

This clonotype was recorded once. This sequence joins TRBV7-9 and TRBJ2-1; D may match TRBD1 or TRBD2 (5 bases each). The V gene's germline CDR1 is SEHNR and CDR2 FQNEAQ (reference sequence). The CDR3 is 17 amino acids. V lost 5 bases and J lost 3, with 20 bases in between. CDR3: CASSPAVRAGFYNEQFF. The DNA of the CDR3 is TGTGCCAGCAGCCCCGCGGTGAGGGCAGGGTTCTACAATGAGCAGTTCTTC.